This TCR beta chain stems from a study of T-cell memory formation after mild COVID-19. The CDR3 length is 16 residues. CDR1 and CDR2 from the germline V gene are MGHRA and YSYEKL. The J segment lost 5 bases and the V segment lost 2 bases, leaving 9 bases of the junction unmatched. TCRdb called the 5' RACE reads again in MiXCR, with one record for every CDR3 protein. The table records 68,000 or so distinct CDR3 sequences, over 15% of them present only once. The rearrangement joins TRBV4-1 to TRBJ2-7; 10 bases map to TRBD1. This clonotype was obtained from an adult woman who had mild COVID-19 (a few samples of this study predate the infection). Cell type and time point are not known. Material: PBMCs or a T cell subset sorted from them (not recorded which). The CDR3 DNA sequence: TGCGCCAGCAGCCAATCCCCCGGGACAGGGGCCAACGAGCAGTACTTC. Translation: CASSQSPGTGANEQYF.